The entry below gives a single T cell receptor beta chain sequence along with its context. The clone's antigen remains unknown. The record has no base qualities; no much larger clone is one base away. This sample is part of a study of shared clonotypes between healthy human individuals (dated by TCRdb to 2019 to 2021). About the study as a whole: A few men and a couple of women, aged 18 to 49 years, made up the cohort. Blood TCR repertoires of about 5 healthy adults were deeply sequenced to estimate repertoire size and the extent of clonotype sharing between individuals. Leukapheresis yielded between about 0.85 and 10 billion PBMCs per donor. Libraries were prepared and TCR repertoires were sequenced by different laboratories using diverse techniques, in order to increase sequencing depth and limit assay-specific biases. For each donor, CD4 naive and CD4 memory were each given three plates, CD8 naive was given two plates, and CD8 memory was given one plate. Broader findings and caveats from the paper: When a handful of donors were compared, the shared fraction of clonotypes was about 5.5% for naive CD4, 3.5% for naive CD8, roughly 2.5% for memory CD4, and under 0.5% for memory CD8. Incomplete sequencing was indicated by rarefaction of sorted-subset datasets, despite the large sequencing depth. Higher generation probabilities were observed for clonotypes shared by all four sorted-subset donors than for non-shared clonotypes. Pairwise subsampling led to the expectation that sequencing depth would affect the degree of clonotype sharing among donors. The small number of donors limited the genetic and exposure-history diversity represented. Larger estimated clonotype richness was generally found for naive subsets than for memory subsets. Only blood was sampled, and tissue TCR repertoires likely differ from those in blood.

V sheds 0 bases and J sheds 1 base, leaving 13 bases between their ends. The CDR3 numbers 16 residues from cysteine through phenylalanine. The CDR3 DNA has 48 bases and is translated from base 1. CDR1 is given as SQVTM and CDR2 as ANQGSEA, both from the germline V gene. Donors were healthy HIV-negative adults with no recently reported acute infections or vaccinations. Every donor was a Caucasian adult residing in Nashville, Tennessee, USA. CD4+ T cells were enriched through magnetic negative selection, after which naive cells were positively selected on CD45RA and the remaining negative fraction served as the memory subset. After blood collection by leukapheresis, PBMCs were isolated using Ficoll-Histopaque density gradient centrifugation and then cryopreserved in the vapor phase of liquid nitrogen. Analytical flow cytometry was used to check the purity and quantity of each magnetically sorted T cell population. From each sorted fraction, genomic DNA was isolated and quantified by UV absorbance on a Nanodrop 2000c.

Using the deep immunoSEQ assay, multiplex PCR amplified TCR CDR3 regions from genomic DNA. For each cell subset, the extracted genomic DNA was distributed evenly across all wells of several immunoSEQ 96-well plates, and each plate served as one replicate. Each replicate PCR for sorted subsets received around 200 ng genomic DNA, equal to about 30,000 T cell genomes. Purified libraries were quantified with a Qubit 3.0 fluorometer, sized on a Bioanalyzer 2100, and re-quantified with the KAPA Library Quantification kit. Every immunoSEQ 96-well plate was sequenced on a separate single-read 150-cycle Illumina NextSeq 550 flow cell. On the study's bioinformatics: Because the immunoSEQ output held only junctional sequences and lacked quality scores, the filtering could not match the filtering applied to full-length reads. Sequences were annotated with PyIR, a Python wrapper for IgBLAST v1.9, and V/J genes and CDR3 were assigned using IMGT germline references. Reads were removed for weak V/J assignments (E-value above 1e-6), missing CDR3, stop codons, out-of-frame junctions, or ambiguous translated residues. A V3J clonotype was defined by an identical inferred V gene, J gene, and CDR3 amino acid sequence. Percentage overlap between repertoires was calculated by dividing the number of shared unique clonotypes by the size of the smaller repertoire. Repertoire richness was assessed with RTK rarefaction, the Chao1 estimator, and Recon v2.1 estimates of unobserved clonotypes. For all TCRbeta clonotypes obtained by the gDNA method from a handful of donors, generation probabilities were computed with OLGA. TCRdb limited this immuneACCESS table to in-frame rearrangements with V and J called. A share of clones is missing; checked studies link under half to unresolved V genes, and the rest is unexplained. V and J calls and clone size are copied from that table; D and trimming were computed from the DNA. For this sample there are around 1,100,000 clones; around three quarters appear just once. The biggest ten clones account for approximately 0.9% of the sample.

The clonotype was recovered from a man between 18 and 35 years old in good health. Some clones in this sample may be carry-over from other donors' samples. Sequenced material: memory CD4+ T cells from PBMCs. This specimen's cell subset or site label, interpreted: CD45RA-negative fraction. Recombination joined TRBV29-1 with TRBJ2-1; the D gene identity is not certain. The CDR3 region: CSVEDWQASSYNEQFF. The DNA sequence is given as TGCAGCGTTGAAGATTGGCAGGCTAGTTCCTACAATGAGCAGTTCTTC.